This T cell receptor beta chain was identified during a study of shared clonotypes between healthy human individuals. Everyone who donated was a Caucasian adult who lived in Nashville, Tennessee. Some clones are missing from TCRdb's copy, which holds only in-frame ones; the method was immunoSEQ multiplex PCR. This sample carries about 680,000 clones, around 67% of them seen once, and the ten largest clones take about 1.8%. The CDR3 totals 16 residues. Germline assignment: CDR1 MDHEN and CDR2 SYDVKM. V was cut by 8 bases and J by 7 bases, with 27 bases left in between. The chain uses TRBV28 and TRBJ2-7, with D maybe TRBD2 (7 bases). The sequence derives from a woman in her twenties or thirties in good health. The sample comprised memory CD4+ T cells sorted from blood. Sample subset: CD45RA-negative fraction. CDR3 nucleotide sequence: TGTGCCAGCGGGAATCAGGGGAGGGGTCCCCTGGGAGAGCAGTACTTC. Translating gives CASGNQGRGPLGEQYF. Combining the CDR3 with reference TRBV28 and TRBJ2-7 gives the whole variable domain DVKVTQSSRYLVKRTGEKVFLECVQDMDHENMFWYRQDPGLGLRLIYFSYDVKMKEKGDIPEGYSVSREKKERFSLILESASTNQTSMYLCASGNQGRGPLGEQYFGPGTRLTVT.